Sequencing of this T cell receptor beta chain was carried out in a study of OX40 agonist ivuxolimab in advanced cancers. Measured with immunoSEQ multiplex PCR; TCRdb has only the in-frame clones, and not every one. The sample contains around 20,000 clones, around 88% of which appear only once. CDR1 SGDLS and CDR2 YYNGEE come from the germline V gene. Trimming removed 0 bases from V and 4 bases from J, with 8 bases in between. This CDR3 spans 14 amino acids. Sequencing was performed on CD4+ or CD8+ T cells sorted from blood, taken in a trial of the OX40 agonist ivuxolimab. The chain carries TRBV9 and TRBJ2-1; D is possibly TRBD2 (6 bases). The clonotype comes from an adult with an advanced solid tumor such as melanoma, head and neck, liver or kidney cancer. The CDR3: CASSVGDWYNEQFF. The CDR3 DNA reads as TGTGCCAGCAGCGTAGGGGACTGGTACAATGAGCAGTTCTTC.